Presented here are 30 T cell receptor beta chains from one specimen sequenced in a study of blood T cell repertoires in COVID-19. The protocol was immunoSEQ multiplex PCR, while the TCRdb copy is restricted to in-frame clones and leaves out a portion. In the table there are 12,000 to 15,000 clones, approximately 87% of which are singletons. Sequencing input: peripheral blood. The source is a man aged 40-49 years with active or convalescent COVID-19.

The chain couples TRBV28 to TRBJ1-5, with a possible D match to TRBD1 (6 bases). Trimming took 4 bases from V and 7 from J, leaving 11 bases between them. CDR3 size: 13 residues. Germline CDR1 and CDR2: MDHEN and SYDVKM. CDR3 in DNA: TGTGCCAGCAGTTCTTGGGGGGGCCAGCCCCAGCATTTT. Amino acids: CASSSWGGQPQHF.

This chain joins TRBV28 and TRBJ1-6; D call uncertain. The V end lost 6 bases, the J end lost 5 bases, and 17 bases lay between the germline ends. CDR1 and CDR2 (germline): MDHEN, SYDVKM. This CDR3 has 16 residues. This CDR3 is CASSSGLRRDNSPLHF. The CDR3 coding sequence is TGTGCCAGCAGCTCAGGACTCCGAAGGGATAATTCACCCCTCCACTTT. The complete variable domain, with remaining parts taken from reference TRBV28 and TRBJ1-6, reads DVKVTQSSRYLVKRTGEKVFLECVQDMDHENMFWYRQDPGLGLRLIYFSYDVKMKEKGDIPEGYSVSREKKERFSLILESASTNQTSMYLCASSSGLRRDNSPLHFGNGTRLTVT.

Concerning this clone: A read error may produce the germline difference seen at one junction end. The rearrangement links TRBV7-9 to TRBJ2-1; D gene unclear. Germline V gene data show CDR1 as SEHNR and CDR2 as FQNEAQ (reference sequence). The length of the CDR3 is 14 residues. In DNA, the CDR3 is TGTGCCAGCAGCGTAGCCCAGGTGAACAATGAGCAGTTCTTC. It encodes CASSVAQVNNEQFF. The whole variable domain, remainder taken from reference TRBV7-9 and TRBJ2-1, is DTGVSQNPRHKITKRGQNVTFRCDPISEHNRLYWYRQTLGQGPEFLTYFQNEAQLEKSRLLSDRFSAERPKGSFSTLEIQRTEQGDSAMYLCASSVAQVNNEQFFGPGTRLTVL.

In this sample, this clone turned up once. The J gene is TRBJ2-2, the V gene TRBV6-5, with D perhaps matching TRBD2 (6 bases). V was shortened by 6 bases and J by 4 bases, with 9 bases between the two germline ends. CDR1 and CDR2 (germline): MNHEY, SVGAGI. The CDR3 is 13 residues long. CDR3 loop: CASRLGGTGELFF. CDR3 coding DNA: TGTGCCAGCAGATTGGGGGGCACCGGGGAGCTGTTTTTT.

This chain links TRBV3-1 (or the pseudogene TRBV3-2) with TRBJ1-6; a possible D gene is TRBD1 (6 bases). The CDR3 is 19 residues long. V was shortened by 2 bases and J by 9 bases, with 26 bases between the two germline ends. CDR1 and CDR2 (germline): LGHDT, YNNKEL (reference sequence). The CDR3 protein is CASSQFPDPGQARGSPLHF. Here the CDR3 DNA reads TGTGCCAGCAGCCAATTCCCCGACCCGGGACAAGCCAGGGGTTCACCCCTCCACTTT.

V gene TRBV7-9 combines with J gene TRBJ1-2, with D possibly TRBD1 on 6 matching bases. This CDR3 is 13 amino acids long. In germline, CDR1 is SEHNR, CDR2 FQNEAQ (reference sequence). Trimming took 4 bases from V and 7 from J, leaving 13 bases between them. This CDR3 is CASSSQTGFGYTF. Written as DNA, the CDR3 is TGTGCCAGCAGCTCTCAAACAGGGTTTGGCTACACCTTC.

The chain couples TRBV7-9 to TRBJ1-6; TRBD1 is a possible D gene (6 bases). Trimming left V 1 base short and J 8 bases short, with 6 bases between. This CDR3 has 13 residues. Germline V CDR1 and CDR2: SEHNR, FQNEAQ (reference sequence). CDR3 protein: CASSLEGDSPLHF. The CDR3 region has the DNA TGTGCCAGCAGCTTAGAGGGGGATTCACCCCTCCACTTT.

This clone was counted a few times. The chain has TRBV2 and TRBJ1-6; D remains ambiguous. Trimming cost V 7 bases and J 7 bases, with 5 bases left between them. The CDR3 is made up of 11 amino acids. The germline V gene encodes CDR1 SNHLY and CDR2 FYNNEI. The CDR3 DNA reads TGTGCCAGCAACTCCAATTCACCCCTCCACTTT. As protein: CASNSNSPLHF.

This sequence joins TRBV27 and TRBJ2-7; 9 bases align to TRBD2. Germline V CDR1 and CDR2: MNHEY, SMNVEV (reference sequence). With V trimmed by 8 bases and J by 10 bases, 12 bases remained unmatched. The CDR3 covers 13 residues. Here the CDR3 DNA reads TGTGCCAGCCGAGCCAGCGGGGGGATCTTCCAGTACTTC. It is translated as CASRASGGIFQYF.

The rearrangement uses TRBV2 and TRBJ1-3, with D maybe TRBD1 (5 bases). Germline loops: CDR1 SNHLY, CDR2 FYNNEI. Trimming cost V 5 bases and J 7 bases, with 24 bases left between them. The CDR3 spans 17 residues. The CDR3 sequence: CASSSILKGAKGNTIYF. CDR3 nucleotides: TGTGCCAGCAGTAGCATATTAAAGGGTGCAAAGGGGAACACCATATATTTT.

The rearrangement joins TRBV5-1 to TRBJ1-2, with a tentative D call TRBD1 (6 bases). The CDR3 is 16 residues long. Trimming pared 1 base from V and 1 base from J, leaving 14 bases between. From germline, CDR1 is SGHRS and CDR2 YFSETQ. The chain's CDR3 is CASSLRTTGHNYGYTF. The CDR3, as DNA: TGCGCCAGCAGCTTGCGAACGACAGGTCATAACTATGGCTACACCTTC.

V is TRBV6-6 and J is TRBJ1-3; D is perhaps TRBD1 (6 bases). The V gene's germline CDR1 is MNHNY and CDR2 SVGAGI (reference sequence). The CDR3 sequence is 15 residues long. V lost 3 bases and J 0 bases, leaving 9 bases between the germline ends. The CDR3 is CASSYGRGSGNTIYF. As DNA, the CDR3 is TGTGCCAGCAGTTATGGCAGGGGCTCTGGAAACACCATATATTTT.

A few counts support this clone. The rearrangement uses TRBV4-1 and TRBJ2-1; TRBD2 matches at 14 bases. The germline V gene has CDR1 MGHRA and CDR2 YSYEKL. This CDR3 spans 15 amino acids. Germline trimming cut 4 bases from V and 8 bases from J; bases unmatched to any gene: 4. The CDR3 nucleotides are TGCGCCAGCAGCCCCCGACTAGCGGGGGGGCATGAGCAGTTCTTC. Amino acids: CASSPRLAGGHEQFF.

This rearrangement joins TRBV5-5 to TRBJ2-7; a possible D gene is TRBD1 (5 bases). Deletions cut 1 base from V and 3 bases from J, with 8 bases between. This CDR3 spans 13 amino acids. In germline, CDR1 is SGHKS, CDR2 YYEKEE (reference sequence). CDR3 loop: CASSLPGIYEQYF. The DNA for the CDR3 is TGTGCCAGCAGCTTGCCAGGGATCTACGAGCAGTACTTC.

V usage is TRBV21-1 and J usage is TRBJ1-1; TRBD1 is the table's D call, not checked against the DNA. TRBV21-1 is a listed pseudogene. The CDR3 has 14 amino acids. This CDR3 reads CASSEGQENTEAFF. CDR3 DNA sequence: TGTGCCAGCAGCGAGGGACAGGAGAACACTGAAGCTTTCTTT.

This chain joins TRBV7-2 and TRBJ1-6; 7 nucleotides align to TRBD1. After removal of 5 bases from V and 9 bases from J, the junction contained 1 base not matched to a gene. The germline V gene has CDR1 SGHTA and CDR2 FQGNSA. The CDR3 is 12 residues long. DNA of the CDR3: TGTGCCAGCAGCCCAGGGGGTTCACCCCTCCACTTT. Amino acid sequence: CASSPGGSPLHF.

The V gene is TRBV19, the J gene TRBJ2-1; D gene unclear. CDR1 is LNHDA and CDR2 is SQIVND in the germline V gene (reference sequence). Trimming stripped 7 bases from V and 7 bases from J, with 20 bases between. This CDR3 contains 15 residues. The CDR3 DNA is TGTGCCAGTACCCCCTCCGATGGTGGGCTAAATGAGCAGTTCTTC. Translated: CASTPSDGGLNEQFF.

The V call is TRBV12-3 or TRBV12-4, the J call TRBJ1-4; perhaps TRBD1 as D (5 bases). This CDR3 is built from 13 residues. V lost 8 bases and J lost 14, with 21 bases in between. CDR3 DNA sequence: TGTGCCAGCTCCCTAAACCAAGGGGATCGGCTGTTTTTT. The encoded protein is CASSLNQGDRLFF.

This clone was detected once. CDR3 DNA sequence: TGTGCCAGCAGCCAAGTATCAGGGCAAGGCACAGATACGCAGTATTTT. Translated, it gives CASSQVSGQGTDTQYF. V and J are TRBV3-1 (or the pseudogene TRBV3-2) and TRBJ2-3, with D possibly TRBD1 on 5 matching bases. Trimming took 1 base from V and 1 from J, leaving 12 bases between them. Germline lookup yields CDR1 LGHDT and CDR2 YNNKEL (reference sequence). This CDR3 has 16 residues.

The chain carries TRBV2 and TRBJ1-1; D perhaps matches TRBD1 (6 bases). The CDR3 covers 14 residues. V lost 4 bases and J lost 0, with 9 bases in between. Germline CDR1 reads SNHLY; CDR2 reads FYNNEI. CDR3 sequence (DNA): TGTGCCAGCAGTGCGGGACACGTGAACACTGAAGCTTTCTTT. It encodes CASSAGHVNTEAFF.

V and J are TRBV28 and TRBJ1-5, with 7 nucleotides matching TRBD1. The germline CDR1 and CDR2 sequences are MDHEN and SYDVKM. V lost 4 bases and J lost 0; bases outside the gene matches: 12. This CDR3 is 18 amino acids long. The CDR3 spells CASSSAGGRVYSNQPQHF. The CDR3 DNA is TGTGCCAGCAGTTCGGCAGGGGGTAGGGTATATAGCAATCAGCCCCAGCATTTT.

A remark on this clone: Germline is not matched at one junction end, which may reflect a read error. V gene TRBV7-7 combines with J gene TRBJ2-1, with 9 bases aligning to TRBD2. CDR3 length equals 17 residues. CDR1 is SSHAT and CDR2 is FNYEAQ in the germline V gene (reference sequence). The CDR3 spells CASSLALVGGGADEQFF. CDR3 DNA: TGTGCTAGCAGCTTAGCGCTAGTCGGCGGGGGGGCCGATGAGCAGTTCTTC. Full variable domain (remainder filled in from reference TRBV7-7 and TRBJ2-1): GAGVSQSPRYKVTKRGQDVTLRCDPISSHATLYWYQQALGQGPEFLTYFNYEAQPDKSGLPSDRFSAERPEGSISTLTIQRTEQRDSAMYRCASSLALVGGGADEQFFGPGTRLTVL.

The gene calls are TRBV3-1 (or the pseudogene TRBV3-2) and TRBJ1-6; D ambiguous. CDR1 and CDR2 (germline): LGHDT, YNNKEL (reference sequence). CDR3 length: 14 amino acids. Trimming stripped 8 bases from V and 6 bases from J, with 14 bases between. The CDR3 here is CASSARDRNSPLHF. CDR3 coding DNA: TGTGCCAGCTCCGCGAGGGATCGTAATTCACCCCTCCACTTT.

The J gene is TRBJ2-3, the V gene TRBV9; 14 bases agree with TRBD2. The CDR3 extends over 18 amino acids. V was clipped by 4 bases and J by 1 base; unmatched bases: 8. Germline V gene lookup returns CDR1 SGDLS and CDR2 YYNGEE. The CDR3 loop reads CASSSRTSGGSGTDTQYF. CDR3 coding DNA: TGTGCCAGCAGCTCCCGGACTAGCGGGGGGTCGGGCACAGATACGCAGTATTTT.

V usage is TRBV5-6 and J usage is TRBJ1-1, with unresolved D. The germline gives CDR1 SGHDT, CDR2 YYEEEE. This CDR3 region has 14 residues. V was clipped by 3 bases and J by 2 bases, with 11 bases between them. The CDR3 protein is CASSSDTPNTEAFF. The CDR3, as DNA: TGTGCCAGCAGCTCTGACACCCCAAACACTGAAGCTTTCTTT.

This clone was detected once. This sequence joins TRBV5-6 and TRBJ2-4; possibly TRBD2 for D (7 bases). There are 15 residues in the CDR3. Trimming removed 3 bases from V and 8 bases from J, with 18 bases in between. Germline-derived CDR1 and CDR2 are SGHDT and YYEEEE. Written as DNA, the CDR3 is TGTGCCAGCAGCTCCGTCGGGGGGCTGTTGGACATTCAGTACTTC. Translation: CASSSVGGLLDIQYF. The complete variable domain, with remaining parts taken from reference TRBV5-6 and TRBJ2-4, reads DAGVTQSPTHLIKTRGQQVTLRCSPKSGHDTVSWYQQALGQGPQFIFQYYEEEERQRGNFPDRFSGHQFPNYSSELNVNALLLGDSALYLCASSSVGGLLDIQYFGAGTRLSVL.

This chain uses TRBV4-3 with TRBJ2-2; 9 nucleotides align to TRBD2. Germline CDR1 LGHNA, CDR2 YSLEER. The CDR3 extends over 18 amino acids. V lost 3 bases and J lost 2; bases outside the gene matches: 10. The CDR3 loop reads CASSHAAGGNLNTGELFF. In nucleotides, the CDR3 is TGCGCCAGCAGCCACGCGGCGGGGGGGAACCTTAACACCGGGGAGCTGTTTTTT.

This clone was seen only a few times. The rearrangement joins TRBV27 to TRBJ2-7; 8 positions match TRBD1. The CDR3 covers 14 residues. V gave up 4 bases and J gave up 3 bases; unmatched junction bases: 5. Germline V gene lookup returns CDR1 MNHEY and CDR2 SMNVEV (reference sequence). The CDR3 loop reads CASSSRGQGYEQYF. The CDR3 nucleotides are TGTGCCAGCAGTTCCCGCGGACAGGGCTACGAGCAGTACTTC.

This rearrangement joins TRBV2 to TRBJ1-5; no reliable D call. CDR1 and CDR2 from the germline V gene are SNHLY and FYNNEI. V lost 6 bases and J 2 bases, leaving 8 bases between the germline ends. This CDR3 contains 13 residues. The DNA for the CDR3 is TGTGCCAGCAGGAGGGAAGGCAATCAGCCCCAGCATTTT. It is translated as CASRREGNQPQHF.

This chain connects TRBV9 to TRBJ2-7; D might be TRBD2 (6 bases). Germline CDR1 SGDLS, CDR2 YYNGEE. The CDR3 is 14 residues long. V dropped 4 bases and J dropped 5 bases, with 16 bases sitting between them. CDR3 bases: TGTGCCAGCAGCTATGGAGGGGCTTACGACGAGCAGTACTTC. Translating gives CASSYGGAYDEQYF.